The next 6 T cell receptor beta chains were all read from a single sample in a study of OX40 agonist ivuxolimab in advanced cancers. Clones were sequenced by immunoSEQ multiplex PCR, and TCRdb holds only the in-frame ones, with some missing. The sample lists 58,000 or so clones, 83% occurring once. Here the sequenced sample was CD4+ or CD8+ T cells sorted from blood, taken in a trial of the OX40 agonist ivuxolimab. Receptors originate from an adult with an advanced solid tumor such as melanoma, head and neck, liver or kidney cancer.

The chain has TRBV7-9 and TRBJ1-1; D remains unclear. The germline CDR1 and CDR2 sequences are SEHNR and FQNEAQ (reference sequence). The CDR3 contains 12 residues. V was clipped by 2 bases and J by 5 bases, with 6 bases between them. CDR3 coding DNA: TGTGCCAGCAGCTTATTGAGGACTGAAGCTTTCTTT. Its translation: CASSLLRTEAFF.

The chain combines TRBV9 with TRBJ1-2; D is possibly TRBD1 (6 bases). Germline V lookup: CDR1 SGDLS, CDR2 YYNGEE. The ends were cut back, 4 bases at V and 3 bases at J, with 10 bases in the middle. The CDR3 totals 13 residues. Here the CDR3 reads CASSPRGDYGYTF. As DNA, the CDR3 is TGTGCCAGCAGCCCTAGGGGGGACTATGGCTACACCTTC.

The chain combines TRBV5-5 with TRBJ1-4; a weak D match, TRBD1 (5 bases). Trimming stripped 4 bases from V and 8 bases from J, with 15 bases between. The CDR3 consists of 14 residues. The germline CDR1 and CDR2 sequences are SGHKS and YYEKEE (reference sequence). This CDR3 reads CASSMGPAREKLFF. In nucleotides, the CDR3 is TGTGCCAGCAGCATGGGACCGGCCCGGGAAAAACTGTTTTTT.

V usage is TRBV19 and J usage is TRBJ1-2; 7 bases match TRBD1. The V segment lost 5 bases and the J segment 4 bases; nucleotides outside the gene matches: 7. The CDR3 runs to 14 residues. CDR1 is LNHDA, CDR2 SQIVND, per germline (reference sequence). CDR3 in amino acids: CASSPQGYGYGYTF. CDR3 in DNA: TGTGCCAGTAGTCCACAGGGGTATGGCTATGGCTACACCTTC.

J is TRBJ2-1 and V is TRBV5-4, with TRBD2 identical over 13 bases. V lost 4 bases and J lost 6; bases outside the gene matches: 7. This CDR3 comprises 16 residues. Germline V gene data show CDR1 as SGHNT and CDR2 as YYREEE (reference sequence). The CDR3 spells CASSPSGTSGTNEQFF. CDR3 DNA: TGTGCCAGCAGCCCGTCCGGGACTAGCGGGACCAATGAGCAGTTCTTC.

This clone came up a few times. V gene TRBV7-8 combines with J gene TRBJ1-2, with unresolved D. This CDR3 contains 14 residues. CDR1 and CDR2 from the germline V gene are SGHVS and FQNEAQ. The ends were cut back, 0 bases at V and 8 bases at J, with 13 bases in the middle. CDR3 residues: CASSLAVQTGGYTF. CDR3 bases: TGTGCCAGCAGCTTAGCGGTGCAGACCGGGGGCTACACCTTC.